This is a list of T cell receptor beta chains from one sample in a study of cytomegalovirus exposure and HLA in healthy donors. Data came from immunoSEQ multiplex PCR; TCRdb stores just in-frame clones and leaves some out. Of roughly 160,000 clones in the sample, under 90% were seen once. Specimen: PBMCs. The receptor source for this set is a man aged 25 to 45 in good health and CMV-seronegative. Each CDR3 is given with its conserved first and last residue. Each record gives: V gene, clone size, D gene, J gene, CDR3 DNA, CDR3 protein. A D gene is named only where the DNA matches it firmly. Clone size is given for some rows only: seen once, a few or many times, or a class if the clone is expanded.

>TRBV28|.|TRBD2|TRBJ2-7
TGTGCCAGCAGTTTTCTTAGCGGGAGTGGGAAATACGAGCAGTACTTC
CASSFLSGSGKYEQYF
>TRBV5-5|once|.|TRBJ1-1
TGTGCCAGCAGCTTTTGGGGGGGGGACACTGAAGCTTTCTTT
CASSFWGGDTEAFF
>TRBV7-2|.|.|TRBJ1-2
TGTGCCAGCAGCTTATCGGGGGAAGTCTATGGCTACACCTTC
CASSLSGEVYGYTF
>TRBV7-8|.|.|TRBJ2-1
TGTGCCAGCAGCTTATTATCTAGAACGGTTGAGCAGTTCTTC
CASSLLSRTVEQFF
>TRBV7-2|.|.|TRBJ2-7
TGTGCCAGCAGCTTAGAGGGGGGGGGAAACAACTACGAGCAGTACTTC
CASSLEGGGNNYEQYF
>TRBV28|few|TRBD2|TRBJ2-5
TGTGCCAGCAAAGGACTAGCGGTAGACCAGTACTTC
CASKGLAVDQYF
>TRBV5-1|.|.|TRBJ1-1
TGCGCCAGCAGCCCGGAACGACAGGATCTGAACACTGAAGCTTTCTTT
CASSPERQDLNTEAFF
>TRBV19|.|.|TRBJ1-1
TGTGCCACTAGACCCTCCCACGCAGGGACTGAAGCCTTCTTT
CATRPSHAGTEAFF
>TRBV25-1|.|TRBD2|TRBJ2-1
TGTGCCAGCAGTACCAAGACTAGCGGGAGAGGTAAAGAGCAGTTCTTC
CASSTKTSGRGKEQFF
>TRBV6-5|.|TRBD1|TRBJ2-5
TGTGCCAGCAGCCGTCTTGGACAGGGAACGAATACCCAGTACTTC
CASSRLGQGTNTQYF
>TRBV5-4|.|.|TRBJ1-1
TGTGCCAGCAGCTCTGGACAGGAAGCTTTCTTT
CASSSGQEAFF
>TRBV28|.|.|TRBJ1-5
TGTGCCAGCAGTTTACTCAGGGGTTCCCAGCCCCAGCATTTT
CASSLLRGSQPQHF
>TRBV6-5|.|TRBD2|TRBJ2-5
TGTGCCAGCAGTTACGGGAGGGAAGAGACCCAGTACTTC
CASSYGREETQYF
>TRBV28|.|.|TRBJ2-5
TGTGCCAGCAGTTCCCCCGCCCGTCGCGGGGAGACCCAGTACTTC
CASSSPARRGETQYF
>TRBV28|.|.|TRBJ2-7
TGTGCCAGCAGTAAGGTGACACCCTACGAGCAGTACTTC
CASSKVTPYEQYF
>TRBV7-9|.|TRBD2|TRBJ2-5
TGTGCCAGCAGCTCCCCTAGCGGGCTGGAGACCCAGTACTTC
CASSSPSGLETQYF
>TRBV19|.|.|TRBJ2-1
TGTGCCAGTAGTGCCCTATTTGACAGATATTACAATGAGCAGTTCTTC
CASSALFDRYYNEQFF
>TRBV28|.|TRBD1|TRBJ2-2
TGTGCCAGCAGACGGACAGGGGCCACCGGGGAGCTGTTTTTT
CASRRTGATGELFF
>TRBV19|.|TRBD1|TRBJ2-3
TGTGCCAGTAGTCCAGGGGGTGCTAGCACAGATACGCAGTATTTT
CASSPGGASTDTQYF
>TRBV19|.|.|TRBJ1-5
TGTGCCAGTAGTCCAGATTTTAGCAATCAGCCCCAGCATTTT
CASSPDFSNQPQHF
>TRBV9|.|.|TRBJ2-6
TGTGCCAGCAGCGTCACAGGGTTAGCCAACGTCCTGACTTTC
CASSVTGLANVLTF
>TRBV5-6|.|TRBD1|TRBJ1-1
TGTGCCAGCAGCTTGGTAGGACAGGGCACTGAAGCTTTCTTT
CASSLVGQGTEAFF
>TRBV28|.|.|TRBJ2-3
TGTGCCAGCAGCCTGGTGAGGGATACGCAGTATTTT
CASSLVRDTQYF
>TRBV10-3|.|TRBD1|TRBJ1-2
TGTGCCATCAGTGAGTTCTCAGGACAGGGGGCGCGTGGCTACACCTTC
CAISEFSGQGARGYTF
>TRBV18|.|TRBD1|TRBJ2-3
TGTGCCAGCTCACCGCAAGGGACAGGCGCCACCGTCCTAGATACGCAGTATTTT
CASSPQGTGATVLDTQYF
>TRBV7-7|.|.|TRBJ2-7
TGTGCCAGCAGCCCCTCTCCGGTCGGAGGTTACGAGCAGTACTTC
CASSPSPVGGYEQYF
>TRBV5-6|once|.|TRBJ2-3
TGTGCCAGCAGCTTGGGGGCAGGCACAGATACGCAGTATTTT
CASSLGAGTDTQYF
>TRBV19|.|TRBD1|TRBJ2-7
TGTGCCAGTAGTATATTTCCGGGACAGTCCTACGAGCAGTACTTC
CASSIFPGQSYEQYF
>TRBV6-4|.|TRBD1|TRBJ2-7
TGTGCCAGCAGTCCCGACAGGGGTTACGAGCAGTACTTC
CASSPDRGYEQYF
>TRBV5-1|.|.|TRBJ1-3
TGCGCCAGCAGCCCGCAAGCCTCTGGAAACACCATATATTTT
CASSPQASGNTIYF
>TRBV7-9|once|.|TRBJ1-5
TGTGCCAGCAGCTTCTCACAGGGAGACAATCAGCCCCAGCATTTT
CASSFSQGDNQPQHF
>TRBV28|.|TRBD1|TRBJ1-2
TGTGCCAGCAGTCTGGACAGGAACCACCCTAACTATGGCTACACCTTC
CASSLDRNHPNYGYTF